Below, one T cell receptor beta chain is given with its context. The antigen is unknown. PCR used 60 Vbeta primers and 13 Jbeta primers. Measured with immunoSEQ multiplex PCR; TCRdb has only the in-frame clones, and not every one. Of some 130,000 clones listed, roughly 80% are singletons. The data were obtained in a study of cytomegalovirus exposure and HLA in healthy donors. V was pared by 3 bases and J by 5 bases, with 11 bases of the junction left unmatched. The germline CDR1 and CDR2 sequences are LNHNV and YYDKDF (reference sequence). The CDR3 is made up of 17 amino acids. Broader study findings: A few CMV-associated chains proved CMV antigen-specific in vitro. What was likely a sequencing artifact was a cluster of highly shared sequence variants. It was reported that TCR beta sequences correctly inferred the HLA-A and HLA-B alleles for most subjects.

This sequence originates from a boy younger than 18 in good health and CMV-seronegative. The sample consisted of PBMCs. The chain couples TRBV15 to TRBJ1-4; TRBD1 matches 8 bases. The CDR3 loop reads CATSSVLPGTGNEKLFF. CDR3 nucleotides: TGTGCCACCAGCAGTGTCCTGCCCGGGACAGGAAATGAAAAACTGTTTTTT.